This T cell receptor beta chain is drawn from a study of blood T cell repertoires in COVID-19. Background on the study: Whether acute or convalescent, the COVID-19 samples came from the United States, Italy and Spain. T cells, B-cell-depleted T cells, or PBMCs provided the cDNA or gDNA that served as material.

Of note for this clone: In the same sample, other DNA sequences code for this CDR3.

V gave up 3 bases and J gave up 1 base, with 6 bases separating them. This CDR3 is built from 12 residues. The germline CDR1 and CDR2 sequences are GTSNPN and SVGIG (reference sequence). In the authors' workflow: Amplifying reference gene primers gave estimates of nucleated cell counts. TCRdb's table, derived via immunoSEQ multiplex PCR, lists solely in-frame clones and lacks some. V, J and clone size reflect that table, while D and trimming were determined from the DNA. The table lists a few hundred thousand clones, about 90% of them singletons. The origin of this receptor is a man in his sixties with acute or convalescent COVID-19. The chain has TRBV30 and TRBJ1-1; D perhaps matches TRBD1 (5 bases). The sequencing sample was made of peripheral blood. This CDR3 reads CAWRGQNTEAFF. The CDR3 DNA is TGTGCCTGGAGGGGGCAGAACACTGAAGCTTTCTTT.